This T cell receptor beta chain emerged from a study of blood T cell repertoires in COVID-19. In the study overall: Some COVID-19 samples were acute and others convalescent; all came from the United States, Italy and Spain.

This clone was found once. The CDR3 runs to 14 residues. Trimming at V came to 6 bases and at J to 5 bases, leaving 7 bases not matched to a gene. In germline, CDR1 is MNHEY, CDR2 SMNVEV (reference sequence). Libraries were prepared by immunoSEQ multiplex PCR; TCRdb keeps only in-frame clonotypes and omits some of them. The sample yields over 150,000 clones, around 87% seen once. Source material: peripheral blood. The receptor was derived from a woman aged 70-85 years with COVID-19, enrolled during active disease. The rearrangement links TRBV27 to TRBJ2-5, with TRBD2 matching over 9 bases. The CDR3 bases are TGTGCCAGCAGCCATAGCGGGAGCGTGGAGACCCAGTACTTC. It yields the protein CASSHSGSVETQYF.